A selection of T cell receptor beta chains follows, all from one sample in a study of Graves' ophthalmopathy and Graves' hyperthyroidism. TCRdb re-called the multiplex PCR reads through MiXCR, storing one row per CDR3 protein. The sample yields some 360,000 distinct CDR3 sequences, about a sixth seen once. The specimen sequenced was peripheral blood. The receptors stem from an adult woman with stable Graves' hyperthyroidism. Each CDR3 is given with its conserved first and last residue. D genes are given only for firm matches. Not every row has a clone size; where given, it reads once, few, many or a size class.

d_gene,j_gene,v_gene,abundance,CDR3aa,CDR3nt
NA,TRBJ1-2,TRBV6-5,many,CASSSTGNLGYTF,TGTGCCAGCAGTTCCACAGGGAATCTTGGCTACACCTTC
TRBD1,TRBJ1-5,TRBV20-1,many,CSAREGQGYQPQHF,TGCAGTGCTAGAGAGGGACAGGGATATCAGCCCCAGCATTTT
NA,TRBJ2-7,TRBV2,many,CASIGGGSSYEQYF,TGTGCCAGCATAGGAGGGGGCAGCTCCTACGAGCAGTACTTC
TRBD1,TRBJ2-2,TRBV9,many,CASSVAPGTGLTGELFF,TGTGCCAGCAGCGTAGCCCCCGGGACAGGGCTAACCGGGGAGCTGTTTTTT
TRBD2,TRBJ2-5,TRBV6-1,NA,CASSRSGGAEETQYF,TGTGCCAGCAGCCGTAGCGGGGGGGCCGAAGAGACCCAGTACTTC
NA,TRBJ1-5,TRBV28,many,CASRRQYHQPQHF,TGTGCCAGCAGAAGACAGTATCATCAGCCCCAGCATTTT
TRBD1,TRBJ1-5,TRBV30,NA,CACGTGGNSGNQPRHF,TGTGCCTGCGGGACAGGGGGAAATTCTGGCAATCAGCCCCGGCATTTT
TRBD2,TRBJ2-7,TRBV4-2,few,CASSQVRGGRAYEQYF,TGTGCCAGCAGCCAAGTCCGGGGCGGGAGGGCCTACGAGCAGTACTTC
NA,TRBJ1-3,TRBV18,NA,CASSRAATRIAIYF,TGTGCCAGCTCACGAGCCGCCACGAGAATCGCCATATATTTT
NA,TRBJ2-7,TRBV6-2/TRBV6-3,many,CASSYSLTYEQYF,TGTGCCAGCAGTTACTCTTTGACCTACGAGCAGTACTTC
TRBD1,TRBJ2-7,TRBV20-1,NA,CSALAGDRVTYEQYF,TGCAGTGCTCTGGCCGGGGACAGGGTTACCTACGAGCAGTACTTC
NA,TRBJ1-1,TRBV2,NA,CASRANTGKGEAFF,TGTGCCAGCAGGGCTAATACAGGGAAGGGTGAAGCTTTCTTT
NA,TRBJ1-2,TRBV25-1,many,CASSSALDYGYTF,TGTGCCAGCTCGTCAGCCCTTGACTATGGCTACACCTTC
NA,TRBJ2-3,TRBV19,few,CASSKNGRADTQYF,TGTGCCAGTAGTAAGAATGGACGGGCAGATACGCAGTATTTT
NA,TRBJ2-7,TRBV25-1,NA,CASSEMTIGAYDQYF,TGTGCCAGCAGTGAGATGACTATCGGAGCCTACGATCAGTACTTC
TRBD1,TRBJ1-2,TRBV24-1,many,CATSDPDRGYGYTF,TGTGCCACCAGTGACCCGGACAGGGGCTATGGCTACACCTTC
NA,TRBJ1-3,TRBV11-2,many,CASSPQVTVDTIYF,TGTGCCAGCAGCCCCCAGGTCACGGTGGACACCATATATTTT
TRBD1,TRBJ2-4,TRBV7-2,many,CASSIRQGRNIQYF,TGTGCCAGCAGCATCAGACAGGGGCGAAACATTCAGTACTTC
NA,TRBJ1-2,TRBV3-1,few,CASSQDGGGTRGYTF,TGTGCCAGCAGCCAAGATGGAGGGGGGACGCGCGGCTACACCTTC
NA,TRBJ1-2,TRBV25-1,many,CASSWETADGYTF,TGTGCCAGCAGTTGGGAGACGGCTGACGGCTACACCTTC
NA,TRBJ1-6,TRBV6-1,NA,CASSESGDTFHF,TGTGCCAGCAGCGAGTCTGGAGACACCTTCCACTTT
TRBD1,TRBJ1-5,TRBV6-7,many,CASSSNRGLNQPQHF,TGTGCCAGCAGTTCTAACAGGGGGCTCAATCAGCCCCAGCATTTT
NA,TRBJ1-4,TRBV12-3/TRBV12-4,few,CASSSLGSNEKLFF,TGTGCCAGCAGTTCACTCGGCTCTAATGAAAAACTGTTTTTT
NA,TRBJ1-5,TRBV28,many,CASYQEGQPQHF,TGTGCCAGCTATCAAGAGGGTCAGCCCCAGCATTTT
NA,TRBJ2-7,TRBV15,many,CATSRGQRPEQYF,TGTGCCACCAGCAGAGGCCAGCGTCCCGAGCAGTACTTC
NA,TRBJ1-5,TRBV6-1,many,CASSETWQSNQPQHF,TGTGCCAGCAGTGAAACTTGGCAGAGCAATCAGCCCCAGCATTTT
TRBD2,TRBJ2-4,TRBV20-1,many,CSASYRGLAKNIKYF,TGCAGTGCTAGTTACAGGGGACTAGCCAAAAACATTAAGTACTTC
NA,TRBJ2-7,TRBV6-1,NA,CASSELLRKEGEQYF,TGTGCCAGCAGTGAATTGTTAAGAAAAGAAGGCGAGCAGTACTTC
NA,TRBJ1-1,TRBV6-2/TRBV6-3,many,CASSYVGQMNTEAFF,TGTGCCAGCAGTTACGTCGGGCAGATGAACACTGAAGCTTTCTTT
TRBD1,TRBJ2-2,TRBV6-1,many,CASTDGTVDTGELFF,TGTGCCAGCACAGACGGGACAGTGGACACCGGGGAGCTGTTTTTT
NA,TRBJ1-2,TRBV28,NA,CASRPQGSGGYTF,TGTGCCAGCAGGCCCCAGGGGAGCGGCGGCTACACCTTC
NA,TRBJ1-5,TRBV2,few,CASSEGEGQPQHF,TGTGCCAGCAGTGAGGGGGAAGGTCAGCCCCAGCATTTT
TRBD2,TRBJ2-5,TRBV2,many,CASSDLSGGHPTQGTQYF,TGTGCCAGCAGTGATTTGTCGGGAGGGCACCCAACCCAAGGGACCCAGTACTTC
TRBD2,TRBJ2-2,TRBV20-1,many,CSARDISSGDGELFF,TGCAGTGCTAGAGATATTTCTAGCGGGGACGGGGAGCTGTTTTTT
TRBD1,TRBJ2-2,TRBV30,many,CAWSLGQGAGELFF,TGTGCCTGGAGTCTAGGGCAGGGGGCCGGGGAGCTGTTTTTT
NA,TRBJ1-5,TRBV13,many,CASSRGHLSNQPQHF,TGTGCCAGCAGCCGCGGGCACCTTAGCAATCAGCCCCAGCATTTT
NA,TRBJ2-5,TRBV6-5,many,CASSYSLQVRETQYF,TGTGCCAGCAGTTACTCGTTACAGGTCCGAGAGACCCAGTACTTC
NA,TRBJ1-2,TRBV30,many,CAWTRGYGNTF,TGTGCCTGGACAAGAGGATATGGCAACACCTTC
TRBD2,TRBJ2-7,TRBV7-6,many,CASSLEAREVPYEQYF,TGTGCCAGCAGCTTAGAGGCACGGGAGGTCCCCTACGAGCAGTACTTC
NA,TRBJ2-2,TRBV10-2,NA,CASSEPGRPVNTGDLFF,TGCGCCAGCAGTGAGCCCGGACGACCCGTGAACACCGGGGATCTGTTTTTT
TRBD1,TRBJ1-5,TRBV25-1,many,CASSQGGGGQPQHF,TGTGCCAGCAGCCAGGGAGGGGGCGGTCAGCCCCAGCATTTT
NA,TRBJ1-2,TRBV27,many,CASSSSDSGYGYTF,TGTGCCAGCAGTTCAAGCGACAGCGGCTATGGCTACACCTTC
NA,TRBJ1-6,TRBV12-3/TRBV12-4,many,CASSLTRGNSPLHF,TGTGCCAGCAGTTTAACCAGGGGAAATTCACCCCTCCACTTT
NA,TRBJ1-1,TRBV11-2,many,CASSIVLGRGNTEAFF,TGTGCCAGCAGCATAGTCCTTGGTAGGGGGAACACTGAAGCTTTCTTT
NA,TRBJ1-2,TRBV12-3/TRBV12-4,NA,CASSLTRDGYGYTF,TGTGCCAGCAGCCTAACCCGGGACGGATATGGCTACACCTTC
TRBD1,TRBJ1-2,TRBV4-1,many,CASSLETGEGYGYTF,TGCGCCAGCAGCCTGGAGACAGGGGAGGGCTATGGCTACACCTTC
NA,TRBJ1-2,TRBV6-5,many,CASSYSRSGPYGYTF,TGTGCCAGCAGTTACTCGCGCTCAGGGCCCTATGGCTACACCTTC
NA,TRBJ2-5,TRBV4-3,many,CASSQEAGQEETQYF,TGCGCCAGCAGCCAGGAAGCGGGACAGGAAGAGACCCAGTACTTC
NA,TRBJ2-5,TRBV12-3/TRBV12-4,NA,CASSFRGLQETQYF,TGTGCCAGCAGTTTTCGGGGTCTCCAAGAGACCCAGTACTTC
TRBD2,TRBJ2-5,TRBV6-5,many,CASKAVAGSETQYF,TGTGCCAGCAAGGCGGTAGCGGGAAGCGAGACCCAGTACTTC
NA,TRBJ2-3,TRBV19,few,CASSIDPARTDTQYF,TGTGCCAGTAGTATAGATCCAGCGCGCACAGATACGCAGTATTTT
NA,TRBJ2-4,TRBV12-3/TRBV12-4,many,CASSFDGTPKNIQYF,TGTGCCAGCAGTTTCGACGGTACTCCCAAAAACATTCAGTACTTC
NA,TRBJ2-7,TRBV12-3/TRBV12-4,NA,CASTEIGSYEQYF,TGTGCCAGCACCGAAATAGGGTCCTACGAGCAGTACTTC
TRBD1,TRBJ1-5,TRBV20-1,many,CSARAQGANDWQPQHF,TGCAGTGCTAGGGCACAGGGGGCGAACGATTGGCAGCCCCAGCATTTT
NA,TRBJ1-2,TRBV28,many,CASTQGYGYTF,TGTGCCAGCACCCAGGGGTATGGCTACACCTTC